Only a few counts were recorded for the clone carrying this T cell receptor beta chain. This sample was included in a study of T cell changes during pregnancy in multiple sclerosis. The table came from immunoSEQ multiplex PCR; TCRdb's copy has only in-frame clones and leaves some out. The sample has over 50,000 clones; 90% are singletons. With 2 bases removed from V and 5 bases from J, the gap between germline ends came to 10 bases. CDR3 length equals 13 residues. The germline CDR1 and CDR2 sequences are SGHRS and YFSETQ. The chain uses TRBV5-1 and TRBJ2-5; no clear D. The sample here was peripheral blood, taken in the first trimester of pregnancy. This receptor was taken from a female donor in good health, enrolled as a control in a pregnancy study. The CDR3, as DNA: TGCGCCAGCAGCTTCTTCCCCTCGGAGACCCAGTACTTC. This codes for CASSFFPSETQYF.